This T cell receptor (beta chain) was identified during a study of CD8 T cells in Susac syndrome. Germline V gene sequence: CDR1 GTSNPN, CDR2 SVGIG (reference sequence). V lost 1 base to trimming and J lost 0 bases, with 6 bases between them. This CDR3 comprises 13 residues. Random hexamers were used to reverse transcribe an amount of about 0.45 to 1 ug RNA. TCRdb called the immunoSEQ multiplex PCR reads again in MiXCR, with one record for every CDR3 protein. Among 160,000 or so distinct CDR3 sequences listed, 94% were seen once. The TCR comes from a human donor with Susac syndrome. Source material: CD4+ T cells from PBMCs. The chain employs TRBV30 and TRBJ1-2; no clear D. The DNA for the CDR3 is TGTGCCTGGAGTGCGGGAACTAACTATGGCTACACCTTC. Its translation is CAWSAGTNYGYTF.